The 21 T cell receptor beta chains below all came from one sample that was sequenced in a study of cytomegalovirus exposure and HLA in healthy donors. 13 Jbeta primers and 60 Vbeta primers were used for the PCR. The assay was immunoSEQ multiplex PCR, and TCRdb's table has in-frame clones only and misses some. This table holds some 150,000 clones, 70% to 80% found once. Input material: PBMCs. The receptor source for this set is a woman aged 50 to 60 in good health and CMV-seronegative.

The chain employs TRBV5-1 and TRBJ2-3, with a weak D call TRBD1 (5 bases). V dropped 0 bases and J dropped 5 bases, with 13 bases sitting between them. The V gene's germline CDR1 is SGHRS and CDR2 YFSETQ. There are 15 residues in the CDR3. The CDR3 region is CASSLAAGSLDTQYF. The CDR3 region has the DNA TGCGCCAGCAGCTTGGCCGCAGGGTCCTTAGATACGCAGTATTTT.

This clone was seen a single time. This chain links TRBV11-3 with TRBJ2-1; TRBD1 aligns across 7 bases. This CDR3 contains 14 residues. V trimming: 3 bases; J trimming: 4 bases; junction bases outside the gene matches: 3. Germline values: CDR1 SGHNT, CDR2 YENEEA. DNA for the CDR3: TGTGCCAGCAGCTTTGGACAGGAATACAATGAGCAGTTCTTC. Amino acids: CASSFGQEYNEQFF. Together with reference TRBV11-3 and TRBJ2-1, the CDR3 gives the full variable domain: EAGVVQSPRYKIIEKKQPVAFWCNPISGHNTLYWYLQNLGQGPELLIRYENEEAVDDSQLPKDRFSAERLKGVDSTLKIQPAELGDSAVYLCASSFGQEYNEQFFGPGTRLTVL.

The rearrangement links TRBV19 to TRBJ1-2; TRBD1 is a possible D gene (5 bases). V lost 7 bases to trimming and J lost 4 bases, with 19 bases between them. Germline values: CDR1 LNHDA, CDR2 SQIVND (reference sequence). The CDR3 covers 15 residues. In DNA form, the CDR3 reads TGTGCCAGTATGAGAGGAGGGGAGGACGCCTATGGCTACACCTTC. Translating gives CASMRGGEDAYGYTF. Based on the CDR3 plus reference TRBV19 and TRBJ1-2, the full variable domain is DGGITQSPKYLFRKEGQNVTLSCEQNLNHDAMYWYRQDPGQGLRLIYYSQIVNDFQKGDIAEGYSVSREKKESFPLTVTSAQKNPTAFYLCASMRGGEDAYGYTFGSGTRLTVV.

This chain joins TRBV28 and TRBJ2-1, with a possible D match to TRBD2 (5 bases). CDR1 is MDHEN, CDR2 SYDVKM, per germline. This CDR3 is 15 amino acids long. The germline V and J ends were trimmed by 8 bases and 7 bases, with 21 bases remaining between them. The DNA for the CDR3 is TGTGCCAGCTGTAGACTACCGCTTTGCGTTAATGAGCAGTTCTTC. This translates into CASCRLPLCVNEQFF. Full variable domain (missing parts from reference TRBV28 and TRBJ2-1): DVKVTQSSRYLVKRTGEKVFLECVQDMDHENMFWYRQDPGLGLRLIYFSYDVKMKEKGDIPEGYSVSREKKERFSLILESASTNQTSMYLCASCRLPLCVNEQFFGPGTRLTVL.

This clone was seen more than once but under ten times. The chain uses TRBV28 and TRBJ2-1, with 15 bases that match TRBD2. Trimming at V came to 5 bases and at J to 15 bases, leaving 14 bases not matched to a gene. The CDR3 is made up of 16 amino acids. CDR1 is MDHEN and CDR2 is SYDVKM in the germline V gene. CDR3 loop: CASSLVGLAGGPGGFF. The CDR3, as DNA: TGTGCCAGCAGTCTCGTCGGACTAGCGGGAGGGCCAGGAGGGTTCTTC. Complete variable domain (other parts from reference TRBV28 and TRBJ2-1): DVKVTQSSRYLVKRTGEKVFLECVQDMDHENMFWYRQDPGLGLRLIYFSYDVKMKEKGDIPEGYSVSREKKERFSLILESASTNQTSMYLCASSLVGLAGGPGGFFGPGTRLTVL.

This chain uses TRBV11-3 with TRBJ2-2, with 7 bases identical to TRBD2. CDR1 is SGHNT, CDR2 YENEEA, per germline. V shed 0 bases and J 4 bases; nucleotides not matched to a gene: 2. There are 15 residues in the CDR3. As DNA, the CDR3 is TGTGCCAGCAGCTTAGACGGGGGGTCCACCGGGGAGCTGTTTTTT. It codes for CASSLDGGSTGELFF.

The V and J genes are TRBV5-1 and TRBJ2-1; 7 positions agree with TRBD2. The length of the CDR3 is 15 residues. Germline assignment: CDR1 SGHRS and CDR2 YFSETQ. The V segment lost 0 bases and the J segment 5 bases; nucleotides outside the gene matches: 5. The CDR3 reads CASSLVGGGNNEQFF. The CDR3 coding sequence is TGCGCCAGCAGCTTGGTGGGGGGAGGGAACAATGAGCAGTTCTTC.

CDR3 coding DNA: TGTGCCATCAGTGAGGGATTAGAAGGGGATGAGCAGTTCTTC. Protein product: CAISEGLEGDEQFF. The J gene is TRBJ2-1, the V gene TRBV10-3, with D possibly being TRBD1 (5 bases). V lost 2 bases and J 8 bases, leaving 13 bases between the germline ends. This CDR3 has 14 residues. The germline V gene encodes CDR1 ENHRY and CDR2 SYGVKD.

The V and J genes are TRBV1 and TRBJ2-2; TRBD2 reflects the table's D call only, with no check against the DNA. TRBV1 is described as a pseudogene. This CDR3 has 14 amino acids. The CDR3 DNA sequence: TGCACCAGCAGCCAAGATGGGCGCGGGGAGGAGCTGTTTTTT. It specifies CTSSQDGRGEELFF.

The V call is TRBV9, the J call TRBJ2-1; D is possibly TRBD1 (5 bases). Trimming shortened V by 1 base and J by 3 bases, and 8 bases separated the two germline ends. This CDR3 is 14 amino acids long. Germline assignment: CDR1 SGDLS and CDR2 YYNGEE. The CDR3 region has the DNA TGTGCCAGCAGCGTATGGCAGGGCTACAATGAGCAGTTCTTC. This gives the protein CASSVWQGYNEQFF.

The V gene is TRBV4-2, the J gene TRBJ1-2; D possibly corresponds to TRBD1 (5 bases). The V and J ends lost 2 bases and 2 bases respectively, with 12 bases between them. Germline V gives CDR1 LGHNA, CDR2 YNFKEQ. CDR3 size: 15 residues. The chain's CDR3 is CASSQQTDPNYGYTF. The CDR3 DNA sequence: TGTGCCAGCAGCCAACAGACAGACCCGAACTATGGCTACACCTTC.

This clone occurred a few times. The chain's CDR3 is CASSPLQRGAIYGYTF. Here the CDR3 DNA reads TGTGCCAGCAGTCCCCTCCAGCGGGGGGCGATATATGGCTACACCTTC. V gene TRBV2 combines with J gene TRBJ1-2; D is perhaps TRBD1 (6 bases). CDR3 length equals 16 residues. V was clipped by 5 bases and J by 5 bases, with 21 bases between them. The germline V gene has CDR1 SNHLY and CDR2 FYNNEI.

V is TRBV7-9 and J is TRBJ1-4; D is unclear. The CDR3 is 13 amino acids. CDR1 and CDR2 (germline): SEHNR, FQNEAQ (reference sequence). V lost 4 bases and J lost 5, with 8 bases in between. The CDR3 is CASSSLANEKLFF. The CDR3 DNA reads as TGTGCCAGCAGCTCCCTGGCAAATGAAAAACTGTTTTTT.

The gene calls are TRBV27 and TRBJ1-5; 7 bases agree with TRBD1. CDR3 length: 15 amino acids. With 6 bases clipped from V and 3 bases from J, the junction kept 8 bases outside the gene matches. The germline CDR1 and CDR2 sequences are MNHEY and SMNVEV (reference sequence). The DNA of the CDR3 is TGTGCCAGCAGCTCCAGGGGGTTACTCAATCAGCCCCAGCATTTT. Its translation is CASSSRGLLNQPQHF.

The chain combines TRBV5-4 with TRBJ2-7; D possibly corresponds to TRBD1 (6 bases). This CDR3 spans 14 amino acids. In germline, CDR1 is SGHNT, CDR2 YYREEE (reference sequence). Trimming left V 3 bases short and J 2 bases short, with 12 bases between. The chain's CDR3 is CASSSTGSTYEQYF. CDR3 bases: TGTGCCAGCAGCTCAACAGGGTCTACCTACGAGCAGTACTTC.

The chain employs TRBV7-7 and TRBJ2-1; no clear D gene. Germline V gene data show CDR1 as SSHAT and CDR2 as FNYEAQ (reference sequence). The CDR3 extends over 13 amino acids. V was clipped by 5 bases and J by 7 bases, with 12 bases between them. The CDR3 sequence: CASSTSPGNEQFF. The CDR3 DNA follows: TGTGCCAGCAGCACCTCGCCGGGTAATGAGCAGTTCTTC.

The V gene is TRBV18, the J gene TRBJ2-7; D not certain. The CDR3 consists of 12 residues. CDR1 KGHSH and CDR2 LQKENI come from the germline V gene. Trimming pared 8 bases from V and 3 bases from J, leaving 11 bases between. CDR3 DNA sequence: TGTGCCAGCACCACCAGTGGCTACGAGCAGTACTTC. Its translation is CASTTSGYEQYF.

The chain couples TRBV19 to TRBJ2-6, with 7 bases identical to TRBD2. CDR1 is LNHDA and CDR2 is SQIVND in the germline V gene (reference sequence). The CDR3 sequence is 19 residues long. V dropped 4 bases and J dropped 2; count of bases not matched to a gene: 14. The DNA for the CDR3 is TGTGCCAGTAGTACCCGTCCTTCTAGTGCGGGGGCTGGGGCCAACGTCCTGACTTTC. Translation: CASSTRPSSAGAGANVLTF.

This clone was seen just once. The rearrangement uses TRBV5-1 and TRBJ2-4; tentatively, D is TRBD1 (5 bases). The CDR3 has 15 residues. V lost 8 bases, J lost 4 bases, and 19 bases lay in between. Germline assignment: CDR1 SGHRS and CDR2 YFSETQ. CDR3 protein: CASQTSRDGKNIQYF. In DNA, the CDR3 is TGCGCCAGTCAAACTTCCAGGGATGGAAAAAACATTCAGTACTTC.

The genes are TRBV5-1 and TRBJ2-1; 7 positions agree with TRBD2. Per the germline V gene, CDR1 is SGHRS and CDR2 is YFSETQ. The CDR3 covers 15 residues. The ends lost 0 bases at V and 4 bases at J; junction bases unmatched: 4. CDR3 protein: CASSLEGGQYNEQFF. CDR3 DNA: TGCGCCAGCAGCTTGGAGGGAGGGCAATACAATGAGCAGTTCTTC.

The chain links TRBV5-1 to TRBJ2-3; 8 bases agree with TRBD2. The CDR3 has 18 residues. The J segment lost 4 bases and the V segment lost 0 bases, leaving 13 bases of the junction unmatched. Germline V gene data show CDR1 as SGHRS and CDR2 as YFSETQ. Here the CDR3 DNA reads TGCGCCAGCAGCTTGGGATGGCAGGGACTAGGAAACGCAGATACGCAGTATTTT. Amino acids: CASSLGWQGLGNADTQYF.